This T cell receptor beta chain stems from a study of T cells in Graves' hyperthyroidism and ophthalmopathy (dated by TCRdb to about 2019). As for the study more broadly: Peripheral blood samples were taken at the time of initial diagnosis, prior to any treatment. TCR V-J signatures able to tell the groups apart were searched for in a discovery cohort of about a hundred patients, of whom under 45 had Graves' ophthalmopathy and around 56 had stable Graves' hyperthyroidism. Prospective prediction of ophthalmopathy was tested in an independent validation cohort of some 19 hyperthyroidism patients and 15 to 17 patients who later progressed to ophthalmopathy. The approximately 98 discovery patients were randomly divided into training and test sets at a 7:3 ratio. In roughly six Graves' hyperthyroidism patients, the study also compared T-cell repertoires from thyroid tissue with T-cell repertoires from blood. Following sampling, methimazole starting at 30 mg daily was given to hyperthyroidism patients, and high-dose intravenous methylprednisolone was given to ophthalmopathy patients. The paper describes TCR Vbeta CDR3 sequencing of around 130 peripheral blood samples, made up of 43 ophthalmopathy patients, roughly 80 hyperthyroidism patients and around 17 progressor patients. Summary of the overall study and its limitations: Sample size was not statistically predetermined, and investigators were not blinded to group allocation. A 13 V-J signature model separated ophthalmopathy from stable hyperthyroidism, with over 85% sensitivity and just under 84% specificity in cross-validation and 80%/75% in testing. In validation, progression to ophthalmopathy was predicted by the model with 55% to 71% sensitivity and under 85% specificity, a median of around 5.9 months before onset. Most expanded thyroid clonotypes (frequency above 0.001) were also detected in blood, suggesting blood repertoires may reflect thyroid immune responses.

As concerns this clonotype: Its antigen is still unknown. Base quality data are lacking; no much larger clone is found one base away.

Graves' hyperthyroidism was defined as stable when no progression to ophthalmopathy occurred over 18 months of follow-up. Hyperthyroidism patients were newly diagnosed, had a disease duration of under 2 months, and were aged 18 to 65 years. The study excluded patients with uncontrolled infections, other autoimmune diseases, pregnancy or lactation. Diagnoses relied on clinical symptoms, serum thyroxine and TRAb, thyroid ultrasound and orbital computed tomography. Ficoll-Paque density gradient centrifugation was used to isolate PBMCs from around 10 ml of fresh peripheral blood. Trizol reagent was used to extract total RNA, and RNA quality was then checked on an Agilent 2100 Bioanalyzer. Trimming removed 3 bases from V and 0 bases from J, leaving 11 bases between the germline ends. The CDR1 and CDR2 encoded by the germline V gene are SQVTM and ANQGSEA. The CDR3 holds 15 amino acids from the cysteine to the phenylalanine. The only DNA kept is the CDR3, 45 bases in frame from the first base.

Amplification of TCR beta CDR3 regions was carried out from RNA transcripts. A first-round RT-PCR of the TCR CDR3 used the HTBI primer set with the Qiagen OneStep RT-PCR kit. Libraries were constructed in a second round of multiplex PCR, after which size selection and purification were performed. Paired-end sequencing of the libraries was performed with 100 bp reads on an Illumina HiSeq2000. The paper's data handling went like this. SOAPnuke was used to process the raw data, removing reads that contained adapters or uncalled bases, had a mean Phred below 15, or lacked an exact match to the constant primer or identifier. COPE v1.2.5 was used to merge high-quality paired reads, and clonotypes were defined as unique nucleotide sequences. MiTCR v1.1 was used to align clonotypes to the IMGT TRBV, TRBD and TRBJ reference segments. Only V-J combinations with frequency above 0.0001, covering 99% to 99.2% of repertoires, were analysed. The TCS score was defined as F50 (clonal expansion) divided by E x V (chaos), with BLOSUM62-based TCRdist calculated between CDR3 peptides within each V-J. Welch's t-statistics and random forest reduced fewer than 600 V-J features to 10 to 15, which were used in a naive Bayes classifier (R e1071). Using fastp trimming at Q25 and MiXCR clonotype assembly, TCRdb reanalyzed the public sequencing data and kept in-frame beta chains. Rows with a matching CDR3 protein are joined into one entry that keeps the most common DNA and genes. TCRdb, not the original authors, processed these V and J calls. For this sample the table gives under 800,000 distinct CDR3 sequences, of which around 15% were detected only once. The ten largest clones add up to roughly a tenth of the sample.

The specimen sequenced was blood. The chain employs TRBV29-1 and TRBJ2-2; no D gene is confidently identified. This receptor was identified in a woman aged 18-29 years with Graves' hyperthyroidism. The nucleotide sequence reads TGCAGCGTTGATGTAGGCGGAGCGAACACCGGGGAGCTGTTTTTT. It codes for CSVDVGGANTGELFF.